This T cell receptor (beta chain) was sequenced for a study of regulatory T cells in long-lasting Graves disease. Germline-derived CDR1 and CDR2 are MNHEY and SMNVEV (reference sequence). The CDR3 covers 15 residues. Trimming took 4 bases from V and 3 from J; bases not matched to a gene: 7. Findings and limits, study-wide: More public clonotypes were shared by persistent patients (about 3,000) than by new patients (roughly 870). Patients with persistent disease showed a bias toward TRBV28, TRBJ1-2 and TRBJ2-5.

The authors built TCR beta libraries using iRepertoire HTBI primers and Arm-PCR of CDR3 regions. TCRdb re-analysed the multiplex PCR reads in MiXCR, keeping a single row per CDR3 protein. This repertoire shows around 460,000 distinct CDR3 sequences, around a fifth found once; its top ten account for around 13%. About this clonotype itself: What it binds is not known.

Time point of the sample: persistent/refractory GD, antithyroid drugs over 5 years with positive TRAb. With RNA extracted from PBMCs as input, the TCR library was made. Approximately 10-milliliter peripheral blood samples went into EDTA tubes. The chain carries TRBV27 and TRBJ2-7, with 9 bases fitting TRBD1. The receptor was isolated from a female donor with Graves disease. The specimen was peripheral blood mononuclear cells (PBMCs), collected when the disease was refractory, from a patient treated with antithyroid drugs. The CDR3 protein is CASSSSNRGHYEQYF. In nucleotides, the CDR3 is TGTGCCAGCAGTTCATCAAACAGGGGGCACTACGAGCAGTACTTC.